The 2 T cell receptor beta chains reported below all come from one sample, sequenced in a study of spatial heterogeneity in lung cancer. Time point indicated: sample taken at primary tumor resection. One entry per CDR3 protein results from TCRdb running MiXCR on the 5' RACE reads. The data contain about 92,000 distinct CDR3 sequences, about 12% of them singletons. Source: PBMCs, taken at surgery. The source of these receptors is a male donor with early-stage non-small cell lung cancer.

The chain has TRBV28 and TRBJ2-7, with 8 bases fitting TRBD1. V lost 9 bases and J lost 1; bases outside the gene matches: 8. There are 14 residues in the CDR3. Germline CDR1 is MDHEN and CDR2 is SYDVKM. The CDR3 loop is CASQRQGRSYEQYF. Here the CDR3 DNA reads TGTGCCAGTCAAAGACAGGGGCGATCCTACGAGCAGTACTTC.

The chain links TRBV7-9 to TRBJ1-6, with TRBD1 matching over 9 bases. The ends lost 2 bases at V and 7 bases at J; junction bases unmatched: 9. Germline values: CDR1 SEHNR, CDR2 FQNEAQ (reference sequence). This CDR3 has 17 residues. For the CDR3, the DNA is TGTGCCAGCAGCTTACCCCCCGGGACAGGGCCCAATTCACCCCTCCACTTT. It specifies CASSLPPGTGPNSPLHF. The variable domain in full, with the rest retrieved from reference TRBV7-9 and TRBJ1-6, is DTGVSQNPRHKITKRGQNVTFRCDPISEHNRLYWYRQTLGQGPEFLTYFQNEAQLEKSRLLSDRFSAERPKGSFSTLEIQRTEQGDSAMYLCASSLPPGTGPNSPLHFGNGTRLTVT.